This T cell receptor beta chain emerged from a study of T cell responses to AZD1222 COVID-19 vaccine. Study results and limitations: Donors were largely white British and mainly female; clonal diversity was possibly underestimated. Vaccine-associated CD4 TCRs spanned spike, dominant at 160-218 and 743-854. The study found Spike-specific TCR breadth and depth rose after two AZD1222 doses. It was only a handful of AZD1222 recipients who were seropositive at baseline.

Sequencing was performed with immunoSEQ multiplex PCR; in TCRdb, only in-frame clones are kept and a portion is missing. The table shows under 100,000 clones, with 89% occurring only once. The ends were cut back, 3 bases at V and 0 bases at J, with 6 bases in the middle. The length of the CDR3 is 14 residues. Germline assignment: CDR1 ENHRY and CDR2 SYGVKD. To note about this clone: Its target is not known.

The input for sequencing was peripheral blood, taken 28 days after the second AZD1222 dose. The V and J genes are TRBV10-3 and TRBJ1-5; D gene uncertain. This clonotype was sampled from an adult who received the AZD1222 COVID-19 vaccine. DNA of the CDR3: TGTGCCATCAGTGAACCGGATAGCAATCAGCCCCAGCATTTT. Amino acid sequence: CAISEPDSNQPQHF.